This T cell receptor (beta chain) was recorded in a study of blood T cells in healthy people across ages. The CDR3 consists of 14 residues. Germline V gene data show CDR1 as DFQATT and CDR2 as SNEGSKA (reference sequence). Peripheral blood from each donor was collected in a volume of 8.5 to 10 milliliters. This clonotype was counted ten times or more. An end of the junction differs from the germline gene, which may be a read error. A J-beta primer mix and a sample-barcoded 5' primer were used in a second PCR of about 7 to 12 cycles. CDR3-containing paired-end reads numbering at least 2.5 million came from each sample. One entry per CDR3 protein results from TCRdb running MiXCR on the 5' RACE reads. The sample consists of about a million distinct CDR3 sequences, less than 45% of them appearing once.

The clonotype was recovered from a young man in good health. The chain couples TRBV20-1 to TRBJ2-4, with D perhaps given as TRBD1 or TRBD2 (5 bases each). Material for sequencing was blood. The CDR3 loop reads CSAREGRFQNIQYF. CDR3 DNA: TGCAGTGCTCGAGAGGGGCGGTTCCAAAACATTCAGTACTTC.